The clone carrying this T cell receptor beta chain was recorded at least ten times. The target antigen is unknown. iRepertoire HTBI primers and Arm-PCR of CDR3 regions built TCR beta libraries. A single record per CDR3 protein comes from TCRdb applying MiXCR to the multiplex PCR reads. The sample records approximately 310,000 distinct CDR3 sequences, 18% being singletons. The sample comes from a study of regulatory T cells in long-lasting Graves disease. General observations from the study: Newly diagnosed patients had higher TCR diversity than persistent Graves' patients did. Gene preferences differed: TRBV28, TRBJ1-2, TRBJ2-5 in persistent cases.

The V end was cut by 5 bases, the J end by 4 bases, with 13 bases between. Germline-derived CDR1 and CDR2 are KGHDR and SFDVKD. This CDR3 is 14 amino acids long. Indicated time point: newly diagnosed GD, antithyroid drugs for less than 3 months. From PBMCs, RNA was extracted and then used to make the TCR library. The sequences come from peripheral blood mononuclear cells (PBMCs), collected at new diagnosis, from a patient treated with antithyroid drugs. The origin of this receptor is a female donor with Graves disease. The V gene is TRBV24-1, the J gene TRBJ2-5; a weak D match, TRBD2 (6 bases). The DNA for the CDR3 is TGTGCCACCAGTGGCCAAGGGCGGGGAGAGACCCAGTACTTC. Translation gives CATSGQGRGETQYF.